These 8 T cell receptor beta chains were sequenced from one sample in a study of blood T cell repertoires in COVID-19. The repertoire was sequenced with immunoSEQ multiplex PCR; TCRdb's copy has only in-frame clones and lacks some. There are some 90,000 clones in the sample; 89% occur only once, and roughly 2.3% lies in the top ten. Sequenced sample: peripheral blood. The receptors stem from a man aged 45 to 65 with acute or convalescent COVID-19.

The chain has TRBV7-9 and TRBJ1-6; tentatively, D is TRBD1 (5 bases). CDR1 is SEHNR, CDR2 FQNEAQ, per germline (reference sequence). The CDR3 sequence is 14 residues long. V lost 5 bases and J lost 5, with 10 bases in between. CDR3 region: CASSPGLNNSPLHF. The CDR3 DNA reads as TGTGCCAGCAGCCCGGGACTGAATAATTCACCCCTCCACTTT.

CDR3 DNA sequence: TGCAGCGCCTCCACAGGGGCCCTAGACCGTCCCTCTGGCTACACCTTC. It translates to CSASTGALDRPSGYTF. This chain joins TRBV29-1 and TRBJ1-2, with TRBD1 matching over 7 bases. Per the germline V gene, CDR1 is SQVTM and CDR2 is ANQGSEA. The CDR3 has 16 residues. The junction had 21 bases not matched to a gene; V was cut back by 7 bases and J by 7 bases.

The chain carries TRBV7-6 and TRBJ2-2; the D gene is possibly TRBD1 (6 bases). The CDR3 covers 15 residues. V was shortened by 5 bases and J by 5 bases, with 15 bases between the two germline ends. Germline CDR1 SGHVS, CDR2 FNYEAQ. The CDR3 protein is CASSLGQVATGELFF. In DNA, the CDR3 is TGTGCCAGCAGCCTGGGACAAGTTGCGACCGGGGAGCTGTTTTTT.

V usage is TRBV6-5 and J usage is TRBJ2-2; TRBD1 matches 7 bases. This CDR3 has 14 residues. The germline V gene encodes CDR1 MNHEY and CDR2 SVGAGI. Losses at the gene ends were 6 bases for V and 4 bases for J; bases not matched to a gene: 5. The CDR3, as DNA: TGTGCCAGCAGACACAGGGGCCCCACCGGGGAGCTGTTTTTT. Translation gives CASRHRGPTGELFF.

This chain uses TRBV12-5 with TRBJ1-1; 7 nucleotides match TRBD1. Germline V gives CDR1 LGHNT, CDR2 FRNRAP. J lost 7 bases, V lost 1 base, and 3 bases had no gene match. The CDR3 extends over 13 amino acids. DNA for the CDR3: TGTGCTAGTGGTTTGGACAGGGGACGTGAAGCTTTCTTT. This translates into CASGLDRGREAFF.

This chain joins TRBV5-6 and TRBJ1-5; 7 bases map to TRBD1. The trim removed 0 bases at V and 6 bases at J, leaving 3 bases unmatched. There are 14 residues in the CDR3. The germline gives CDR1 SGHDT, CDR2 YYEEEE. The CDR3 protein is CASSLEGAGQPQHF. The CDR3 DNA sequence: TGTGCCAGCAGCTTGGAGGGGGCGGGTCAGCCCCAGCATTTT.

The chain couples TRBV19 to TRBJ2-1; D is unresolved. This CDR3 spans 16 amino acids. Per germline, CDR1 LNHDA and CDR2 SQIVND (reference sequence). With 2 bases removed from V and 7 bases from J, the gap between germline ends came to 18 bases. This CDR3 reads CASSISSSPSDNEQFF. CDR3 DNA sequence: TGTGCCAGTAGTATAAGTAGTAGCCCCTCGGATAATGAGCAGTTCTTC.

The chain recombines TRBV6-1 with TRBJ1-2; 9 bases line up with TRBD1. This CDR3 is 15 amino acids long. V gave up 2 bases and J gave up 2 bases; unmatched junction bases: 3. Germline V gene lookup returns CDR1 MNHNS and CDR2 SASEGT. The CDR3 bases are TGTGCCAGCAGTGAATATGACAGGGGGAACTATGGCTACACCTTC. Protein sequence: CASSEYDRGNYGYTF.